A selection of T cell receptor beta chains follows, all from one sample in a study of T cell responses to AZD1222 COVID-19 vaccine. Libraries were prepared by immunoSEQ multiplex PCR; TCRdb keeps only in-frame clonotypes and omits some of them. The sample has under 200,000 clones; approximately 90% are singletons. Material: peripheral blood, obtained 28 days after the second dose of the MenACWY control vaccine. Receptors originate from an adult who received the MenACWY meningococcal vaccine as a control. Each CDR3 is given with its conserved first and last residue. D genes are given only for firm matches. Only part of the rows carry a size: once, few, many, or a class if the clone is expanded.

V gene	J gene	D gene	clone size	CDR3 protein	CDR3 DNA
TRBV29-1	TRBJ2-1	TRBD2	NA	CSVPWLAGGRNEQFF	TGCAGCGTTCCATGGCTAGCGGGAGGAAGAAATGAGCAGTTCTTC
TRBV25-1	TRBJ1-5	TRBD1	NA	CASSVGTGMNQPQHF	TGTGCCAGCAGTGTTGGGACAGGTATGAATCAGCCCCAGCATTTT
TRBV19	TRBJ1-5	NA	once	CASSRSSPIFSNQPQHF	TGTGCCAGTAGTAGATCATCCCCTATATTCAGCAATCAGCCCCAGCATTTT
TRBV6-5	TRBJ2-1	NA	NA	CASSSDPSSYNEQFF	TGTGCCAGCAGCTCGGACCCTAGCTCCTACAATGAGCAGTTCTTC
TRBV4-1	TRBJ2-1	NA	NA	CASSHGGPLHEQFF	TGCGCCAGCAGCCACGGGGGCCCCTTACATGAGCAGTTCTTC
TRBV3-1/TRBV3-2	TRBJ1-6	NA	NA	CASSHGGTNSPLHF	TGTGCCAGCAGCCATGGAGGGACCAATTCACCCCTCCACTTT
TRBV16	TRBJ1-2	NA	NA	CASSQLPGGDGYTF	TGTGCCAGCAGCCAGCTACCTGGGGGTGATGGCTACACCTTC
TRBV30	TRBJ2-7	TRBD2	NA	CAWSGGGSGRASYEQYF	TGTGCCTGGAGTGGGGGGGGTAGCGGGAGGGCCTCCTACGAGCAGTACTTC
TRBV7-2	TRBJ1-1	TRBD1	few	CASSIGLAGTANTEAFF	TGTGCCAGCAGCATAGGTTTGGCCGGGACAGCGAACACTGAAGCTTTCTTT
TRBV7-3	TRBJ2-2	NA	NA	CASSPPRLANTGELFF	TGTGCCAGCAGCCCACCTAGACTCGCGAACACCGGGGAGCTGTTTTTT
TRBV19	TRBJ1-2	NA	NA	CASSIGSGYGYTF	TGTGCCAGTAGTATCGGGTCGGGCTATGGCTACACCTTC
TRBV6-5	TRBJ1-5	NA	NA	CASTLGANQPQHF	TGTGCCAGCACCCTCGGGGCGAATCAGCCCCAGCATTTT
TRBV11-3	TRBJ1-5	NA	NA	CASSLGPRQPQHF	TGTGCCAGCAGCTTAGGTCCGAGGCAGCCCCAGCATTTT
TRBV29-1	TRBJ2-3	TRBD2	NA	CSVVSGSGGTDTQYF	TGCAGCGTTGTTAGCGGGAGTGGGGGCACAGATACGCAGTATTTT
TRBV7-2	TRBJ2-7	NA	NA	CASSLGRGIYEQYF	TGTGCCAGCAGCTTGGGGAGGGGGATCTACGAGCAGTACTTC
TRBV7-2	TRBJ2-1	TRBD2	NA	CASSLTSGSLNEQFF	TGTGCCAGCAGCTTAACTAGCGGGAGTTTGAATGAGCAGTTCTTC
TRBV14	TRBJ1-2	NA	NA	CASSPEVSREHGYTF	TGTGCCAGCAGCCCAGAAGTTTCCAGGGAGCATGGCTACACCTTC
TRBV2	TRBJ2-7	NA	NA	CASSPQVRGEQYF	TGTGCCAGCAGTCCCCAGGTCCGTGGCGAGCAGTACTTC
TRBV6-5	TRBJ1-5	NA	NA	CASSYGRGNQPQHF	TGTGCCAGCAGTTATGGTAGAGGCAATCAGCCCCAGCATTTT
TRBV7-9	TRBJ2-2	NA	NA	CASSLFGWDTGELFF	TGTGCCAGCAGCTTATTCGGGTGGGACACCGGGGAGCTGTTTTTT
TRBV2	TRBJ2-7	NA	NA	CASQGDYSYEQYF	TGTGCCTCACAGGGGGACTACTCCTACGAGCAGTACTTC
TRBV2	TRBJ2-1	TRBD1	NA	CASRGTGAYNEQFF	TGTGCCAGCAGGGGGACAGGAGCCTACAATGAGCAGTTCTTC
TRBV19	TRBJ2-5	NA	NA	CASSIEGAGKETQYF	TGTGCCAGTAGTATAGAGGGGGCCGGGAAGGAGACCCAGTACTTC
TRBV7-2	TRBJ1-1	NA	NA	CASSLKMSDTEAFF	TGTGCCAGCAGCTTAAAGATGAGCGACACTGAAGCTTTCTTT
TRBV4-1	TRBJ2-7	NA	NA	CARPGAAAYEQYF	TGCGCCAGACCGGGAGCGGCCGCCTACGAGCAGTACTTC
TRBV30	TRBJ2-3	NA	NA	CAWSVPGTDTQYF	TGTGCCTGGAGTGTCCCCGGCACAGATACGCAGTATTTT
TRBV19	TRBJ1-5	TRBD1	NA	CASSMISGTGTNQPQHF	TGTGCCAGTAGTATGATCAGTGGGACAGGGACCAATCAGCCCCAGCATTTT
TRBV12-5	TRBJ1-5	NA	NA	CASGLNSYQPQHF	TGTGCTAGTGGTTTGAACAGCTATCAGCCCCAGCATTTT
TRBV7-9	TRBJ1-4	NA	NA	CASSSGGRSATNEKLFF	TGTGCCAGCAGCTCAGGCGGCAGGTCTGCAACTAATGAAAAACTGTTTTTT
TRBV20-1	TRBJ1-1	NA	NA	CSALQGLEAFF	TGCAGTGCTCTACAGGGCCTGGAAGCTTTCTTT
TRBV5-1	TRBJ2-2	NA	NA	CASSLGGTNTGELFF	TGCGCCAGCAGCTTGGGGGGCACGAACACCGGGGAGCTGTTTTTT
TRBV15	TRBJ2-5	NA	once	CATSRVGETQYF	TGTGCCACCAGCAGAGTAGGGGAGACCCAGTACTTC
TRBV2	TRBJ2-7	NA	NA	CASSEVRDREQYF	TGTGCCAGCAGTGAAGTAAGGGACCGCGAGCAGTACTTC
TRBV19	TRBJ2-2	NA	NA	CASNSQKNTGELFF	TGTGCCAGTAATTCACAGAAGAACACCGGGGAGCTGTTTTTT